The subject of this entry is one T cell receptor (beta chain). The CDR3 totals 16 residues. Germline V gives CDR1 MDHEN, CDR2 SYDVKM. V was clipped by 3 bases and J by 0 bases, with 15 bases between them. A second PCR, run for about 7 to 12 cycles, used a sample-barcoded 5' primer plus a J-beta primer mix. TCRdb re-derived calls from the 5' RACE reads in MiXCR, one entry per CDR3 protein. The table lists under 700,000 distinct CDR3 sequences, nearly 25% of them singletons. The entry originates in a study of blood T cells in healthy people across ages. These data were likewise used in another study, on T cells of mothers and their children. According to that study: Related and unrelated pairs show similar shaping of TCR recombination output by thymic selection.

The receptor's source is a boy aged 10-17 years in good health. The V call is TRBV28, the J call TRBJ2-7; TRBD1 might be the D (6 bases). The sample consisted of blood. The CDR3 is CASSFNFRGFSYEQYF. The CDR3 DNA reads as TGTGCCAGCAGTTTTAATTTCAGGGGTTTCTCCTACGAGCAGTACTTC. The full variable domain, completed using reference TRBV28 and TRBJ2-7, is DVKVTQSSRYLVKRTGEKVFLECVQDMDHENMFWYRQDPGLGLRLIYFSYDVKMKEKGDIPEGYSVSREKKERFSLILESASTNQTSMYLCASSFNFRGFSYEQYFGPGTRLTVT.